Listed below are T cell receptor beta chains from one sample, sequenced in a study of blood T cell repertoires in COVID-19. Assay: immunoSEQ multiplex PCR; the TCRdb copy retains only in-frame clones and omits some. The repertoire has 85,000 to 100,000 clones, roughly 70% of them found once; the top ten carry approximately 23%. Sequenced: peripheral blood. These receptors were taken from a woman aged 60-75 years in a cohort sampled during active or convalescent COVID-19. Each CDR3 is given with its conserved first and last residue. Each record gives: V gene, clone size, J gene, D gene, CDR3 DNA, CDR3 protein. The D gene is left open where the match is weak. Clone size is not always given. Where it is, it says once, few, many or a class for expanded clones.

V gene: TRBV7-3; clone size: -; J gene: TRBJ2-2; D gene: TRBD1; CDR3 DNA: TGTGCCAGCAGCTCAACCGGGACAGGGGGCACCGGGGAGCTGTTTTTT; CDR3 protein: CASSSTGTGGTGELFF
V gene: TRBV9; clone size: few; J gene: TRBJ2-2; D gene: -; CDR3 DNA: TGTGCCAGCAGCGTAGGGCAGGGTGACGGGGAGCTGTTTTTT; CDR3 protein: CASSVGQGDGELFF
V gene: TRBV6-5; clone size: -; J gene: TRBJ1-1; D gene: -; CDR3 DNA: TGTGCCATAGGGAGGGGGAGCACTGAAGCTTTCTTT; CDR3 protein: CAIGRGSTEAFF
V gene: TRBV6-5; clone size: -; J gene: TRBJ1-1; D gene: -; CDR3 DNA: TGTGCCAGCAGCCTCGGTGAGGGTTGGACTGAAGCTTTCTTT; CDR3 protein: CASSLGEGWTEAFF
V gene: TRBV12-5; clone size: -; J gene: TRBJ2-3; D gene: TRBD1; CDR3 DNA: TGTGCTAGTGGTTTGGTACCGTTGGACAGGGGATGGGGAGATACGCAGTATTTT; CDR3 protein: CASGLVPLDRGWGDTQYF
V gene: TRBV9; clone size: many; J gene: TRBJ1-1; D gene: -; CDR3 DNA: TGTGCCAGCAGCGTCCCAGCCCCGGGTAGCCTGAACACTGAAGCTTTCTTT; CDR3 protein: CASSVPAPGSLNTEAFF
V gene: TRBV18; clone size: -; J gene: TRBJ2-1; D gene: -; CDR3 DNA: TGTGCCAGCTCACCGGGGCTCAATGAGCAGTTCTTC; CDR3 protein: CASSPGLNEQFF
V gene: TRBV28; clone size: -; J gene: TRBJ2-3; D gene: -; CDR3 DNA: TGTGCCAGCAGCTCCCGGCTCGAGGCAGATACGCAGTATTTT; CDR3 protein: CASSSRLEADTQYF
V gene: TRBV19; clone size: few; J gene: TRBJ2-3; D gene: -; CDR3 DNA: TGTGCCAGTAGTATGCAGGACAGAGATACGCAGTATTTT; CDR3 protein: CASSMQDRDTQYF
V gene: TRBV19; clone size: -; J gene: TRBJ1-5; D gene: -; CDR3 DNA: TGTGCCAGTAGTCCACAGGAGGGGCAGCCCCAGCATTTT; CDR3 protein: CASSPQEGQPQHF
V gene: TRBV19; clone size: few; J gene: TRBJ1-2; D gene: TRBD1; CDR3 DNA: TGTGCCAGTTCCAGGGGGGAGACCAGAACGGGCTACACCTTC; CDR3 protein: CASSRGETRTGYTF
V gene: TRBV11-1; clone size: few; J gene: TRBJ2-3; D gene: -; CDR3 DNA: TGTGCCAGCAGCCTAGATAAGGGGTCCACAGATACGCAGTATTTT; CDR3 protein: CASSLDKGSTDTQYF
V gene: TRBV5-1; clone size: -; J gene: TRBJ2-3; D gene: -; CDR3 DNA: TGCGCCAGCAGCTTAGGAGGGGGCACCCGCACAGATACGCAGTATTTT; CDR3 protein: CASSLGGGTRTDTQYF
V gene: TRBV19; clone size: -; J gene: TRBJ1-1; D gene: -; CDR3 DNA: TGTGCCAGTAGTATAATGGTCGGGAAGGGGAACACTGAAGCTTTCTTT; CDR3 protein: CASSIMVGKGNTEAFF
V gene: TRBV5-6; clone size: -; J gene: TRBJ2-7; D gene: TRBD1; CDR3 DNA: TGTGCCAGCAGCTGGGACAGGGGATCTGGCGAGCAGTACTTC; CDR3 protein: CASSWDRGSGEQYF
V gene: TRBV28; clone size: -; J gene: TRBJ2-4; D gene: -; CDR3 DNA: TGTGCCAGCAGTTTACTGTCGGGGATGTCCAAAAACATTCAGTACTTC; CDR3 protein: CASSLLSGMSKNIQYF
V gene: TRBV10-2; clone size: once; J gene: TRBJ1-2; D gene: TRBD1; CDR3 DNA: TGCGCCAGCAGCGAATCCGACAGGGGATGGGGCTACACCTTC; CDR3 protein: CASSESDRGWGYTF
V gene: TRBV5-1; clone size: once; J gene: TRBJ1-6; D gene: TRBD1; CDR3 DNA: TGCGCCAGCAGCTTAGGACAGGGATTTAATTCACCCCTCCACTTT; CDR3 protein: CASSLGQGFNSPLHF
V gene: TRBV6-6; clone size: -; J gene: TRBJ2-4; D gene: -; CDR3 DNA: TGTGCCAGCAGCTGGGACATCGGCTGGGAGATTCAGTACTTC; CDR3 protein: CASSWDIGWEIQYF
V gene: TRBV5-1; clone size: few; J gene: TRBJ1-1; D gene: -; CDR3 DNA: TGCGCCAGCGGCGACAGCCCCATGAACACTGAAGCTTTCTTT; CDR3 protein: CASGDSPMNTEAFF
V gene: TRBV6-5; clone size: -; J gene: TRBJ1-6; D gene: -; CDR3 DNA: TGTGCCAGCAGAGAGACCCGACAGCCCAATTCACCCCTCCACTTT; CDR3 protein: CASRETRQPNSPLHF
V gene: TRBV7-9; clone size: -; J gene: TRBJ2-3; D gene: -; CDR3 DNA: TGTGCCAGCAGCGCCACGGACTCCACAGATACGCAGTATTTT; CDR3 protein: CASSATDSTDTQYF
V gene: TRBV7-2; clone size: -; J gene: TRBJ2-1; D gene: TRBD1; CDR3 DNA: TGTGCCAGCAGCTTAGCCGGGACAGGACTCTTCAATGAGCAGTTCTTC; CDR3 protein: CASSLAGTGLFNEQFF
V gene: TRBV5-1; clone size: once; J gene: TRBJ2-1; D gene: -; CDR3 DNA: TGCGCCAGCAGCCCTGCGCATTTAAATGAGCAGTTCTTC; CDR3 protein: CASSPAHLNEQFF
V gene: TRBV5-1; clone size: -; J gene: TRBJ1-5; D gene: -; CDR3 DNA: TGCGCCAGCGCCGCCGAGGCCAATCAGCCCCAGCATTTT; CDR3 protein: CASAAEANQPQHF
V gene: TRBV18; clone size: once; J gene: TRBJ2-7; D gene: TRBD1; CDR3 DNA: TGTGCCAGCTCACCTCACGGTGGCGGGGACAGGGGGCCACACGAGCAGTACTTC; CDR3 protein: CASSPHGGGDRGPHEQYF
V gene: TRBV6-5; clone size: -; J gene: TRBJ1-1; D gene: -; CDR3 DNA: TGTGCCAGCAGTTACGACAGGTTTAACACTGAAGCTTTCTTT; CDR3 protein: CASSYDRFNTEAFF
V gene: TRBV9; clone size: once; J gene: TRBJ2-2; D gene: TRBD2; CDR3 DNA: TGTGCCAGCAGCTTAGGACTAGCGGGGGGGCACGCCGGGGAGCTGTTTTTT; CDR3 protein: CASSLGLAGGHAGELFF
V gene: TRBV7-2; clone size: once; J gene: TRBJ2-7; D gene: -; CDR3 DNA: TGTGCCAGCAGCTTACACATTACTCTAGACGAGCAGTACTTC; CDR3 protein: CASSLHITLDEQYF
V gene: TRBV5-4; clone size: -; J gene: TRBJ1-1; D gene: -; CDR3 DNA: TGTGCCAGCAGAAAAGGAGGCCGGCAGGGGTGGGGGAACACTGAAGCTTTCTTT; CDR3 protein: CASRKGGRQGWGNTEAFF
V gene: TRBV25-1; clone size: -; J gene: TRBJ2-3; D gene: TRBD2; CDR3 DNA: TGTGCCAGCAGAGGAGCGGGGGGGCTTTTGGATACGCAGTATTTT; CDR3 protein: CASRGAGGLLDTQYF
V gene: TRBV5-4; clone size: few; J gene: TRBJ2-1; D gene: TRBD1; CDR3 DNA: TGTGCCAGCAGCTTGGTTCAGGGGGCCGACAATGAGCAGTTCTTC; CDR3 protein: CASSLVQGADNEQFF
V gene: TRBV4-1; clone size: -; J gene: TRBJ2-7; D gene: -; CDR3 DNA: TGCGCCAGCAGCCCCCGGACTGGTCCCTACGAGCAGTACTTC; CDR3 protein: CASSPRTGPYEQYF
V gene: TRBV5-1; clone size: -; J gene: TRBJ2-7; D gene: -; CDR3 DNA: TGCGCCAGCAGCCGCCTGCAGGGGTACGAGCAGTACTTC; CDR3 protein: CASSRLQGYEQYF
V gene: TRBV19; clone size: medium-sized; J gene: TRBJ2-1; D gene: -; CDR3 DNA: TGTGCCAGTAGTATTTCGTTCGAGTCACTCTACAATGAGCAGTTCTTC; CDR3 protein: CASSISFESLYNEQFF
V gene: TRBV3-1/TRBV3-2; clone size: -; J gene: TRBJ2-3; D gene: -; CDR3 DNA: TGTGCCAGCAGCCAAGTGACGGGAGATACGCAGTATTTT; CDR3 protein: CASSQVTGDTQYF
V gene: TRBV5-5; clone size: -; J gene: TRBJ2-7; D gene: -; CDR3 DNA: TGTGCCAGCAGCTTTGGCAGTACCCCCTACGAGCAGTACTTC; CDR3 protein: CASSFGSTPYEQYF
V gene: TRBV6-5; clone size: -; J gene: TRBJ2-2; D gene: -; CDR3 DNA: TGTGCCAGCAGTTACTCGACAGGATCTAACACCGGGGAGCTGTTTTTT; CDR3 protein: CASSYSTGSNTGELFF
V gene: TRBV2; clone size: -; J gene: TRBJ1-4; D gene: -; CDR3 DNA: TGTGCCAGTGTCCAAAATGAAAAACTGTTTTTT; CDR3 protein: CASVQNEKLFF
V gene: TRBV9; clone size: -; J gene: TRBJ1-5; D gene: -; CDR3 DNA: TGTGCCAGCAGCGTAGGTGGCAGCAATCAGCCCCAGCATTTT; CDR3 protein: CASSVGGSNQPQHF
V gene: TRBV19; clone size: few; J gene: TRBJ1-6; D gene: TRBD1; CDR3 DNA: TGTGCCAGTAGTATTAGACAGGGAACAAGGTCACCCCTCCACTTT; CDR3 protein: CASSIRQGTRSPLHF
V gene: TRBV7-3; clone size: -; J gene: TRBJ2-3; D gene: -; CDR3 DNA: TGTGCCAGCAGCTTAAGCAGAAGGAGCGGAAGCATTAGCACAGATACGCAGTATTTT; CDR3 protein: CASSLSRRSGSISTDTQYF
V gene: TRBV9; clone size: few; J gene: TRBJ2-5; D gene: TRBD1; CDR3 DNA: TGTGCCAGCAGCGTACACGGACAGGCTAACCGGGAGACCCAGTACTTC; CDR3 protein: CASSVHGQANRETQYF
V gene: TRBV5-4; clone size: -; J gene: TRBJ1-2; D gene: -; CDR3 DNA: TGTGCCAGCAGCTTTTCCAGGGTTTTCGGCTACACCTTC; CDR3 protein: CASSFSRVFGYTF
V gene: TRBV7-3; clone size: -; J gene: TRBJ2-3; D gene: TRBD2; CDR3 DNA: TGTGCCAGCAGCTCGGGACTAGCGGGTACAGATACGCAGTATTTT; CDR3 protein: CASSSGLAGTDTQYF
V gene: TRBV4-1; clone size: -; J gene: TRBJ1-5; D gene: -; CDR3 DNA: TGCGCCAGCAGCCAAGAAGCGGGTTCTGCCGGCAATCAGCCCCAGCATTTT; CDR3 protein: CASSQEAGSAGNQPQHF
V gene: TRBV19; clone size: few; J gene: TRBJ2-7; D gene: -; CDR3 DNA: TGTGCCAGTAGTCCCCCCCTAGGGGATAGGTCCTACGAGCAGTACTTC; CDR3 protein: CASSPPLGDRSYEQYF
V gene: TRBV3-1/TRBV3-2; clone size: -; J gene: TRBJ1-4; D gene: -; CDR3 DNA: TGTGCCAGCAGTCTCAGGGATCGGTCAACTAATGAAAAACTGTTTTTT; CDR3 protein: CASSLRDRSTNEKLFF